The sequence of this T cell receptor beta chain was determined in a study of T-cell reconstitution after alpha-beta-depleted transplantation in children. The V and J ends lost 5 bases and 0 bases respectively, with 14 bases between them. There are 16 residues in the CDR3. The germline gives CDR1 MNHEY, CDR2 SVGAGI. Construction of the TCRbeta library involved unique molecular identifiers. In TCRdb, the PCR reads were re-called with MiXCR into one record per CDR3 protein. The sample carries 170,000 or so distinct CDR3 sequences, more than 6.5% recorded once. This material consisted of PBMCs from the stem cell graft donor, taken from the stem cell graft. The receptor was isolated from a human donor who donated a stem cell graft to a child with Wiskott-Aldrich syndrome. The chain carries TRBV6-5 and TRBJ1-3, with no clear D. The CDR3 loop reads CASSRAPGRSGNTIYF. CDR3 DNA: TGTGCCAGCAGTCGTGCCCCCGGCCGCTCTGGAAACACCATATATTTT.